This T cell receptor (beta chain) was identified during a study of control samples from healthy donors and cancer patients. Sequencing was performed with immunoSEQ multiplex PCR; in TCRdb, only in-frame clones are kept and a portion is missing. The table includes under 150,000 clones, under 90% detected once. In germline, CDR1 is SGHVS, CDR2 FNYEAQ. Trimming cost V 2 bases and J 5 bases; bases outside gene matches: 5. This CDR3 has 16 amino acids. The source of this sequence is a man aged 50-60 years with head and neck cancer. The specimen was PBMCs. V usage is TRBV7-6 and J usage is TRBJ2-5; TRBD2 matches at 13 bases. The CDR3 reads CASSLLPGLAGETQYF. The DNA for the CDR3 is TGTGCCAGCAGCTTACTGCCGGGACTAGCGGGGGAGACCCAGTACTTC.